Below, one T cell receptor beta chain is given with its context. These data originate in a study of blood T cell repertoires in COVID-19. Across the study: Sites in the United States, Italy and Spain provided acute and convalescent COVID-19 samples. The analysed material was cDNA or gDNA that came from T cells, B-cell-depleted T cells, or PBMCs.

V was cut by 0 bases and J by 6 bases, with 11 bases left in between. The CDR3 covers 14 residues. The V gene's germline CDR1 is MNHEY and CDR2 SVGAGI. Per the original methods: Reference gene primer amplification in the assay estimated nucleated cell counts. Clones were sequenced by immunoSEQ multiplex PCR, and TCRdb holds only the in-frame ones, with some missing. The V and J calls and clone size are taken from that table; D and trimming were inferred from the DNA. The table shows some 150,000 clones, with 70% to 90% occurring only once. The chain uses TRBV6-5 and TRBJ1-1; D is possibly TRBD1 (5 bases). The sequenced sample consisted of peripheral blood. The receptor's source is a human donor with acute or convalescent COVID-19. The donor label of this sample is uncertain. As DNA, the CDR3 is TGTGCCAGCAGTTACTCGGGGGGTTGGGCTGAAGCTTTCTTT. Its protein is CASSYSGGWAEAFF.